The clone carrying this T cell receptor (beta chain) came up many times. Its specificity is not known. This record comes from a study of neurological immune-mediated disorders. V was pared by 1 base and J by 1 base, with 8 bases of the junction left unmatched. The V gene's germline CDR1 is SGHKS and CDR2 YYEKEE (reference sequence). CDR3 length: 18 residues. Whole-study findings and limits: HTLV-1-associated myelopathy had the most TCR clonal expansion, while multiple sclerosis had the least, a level that fell below healthy controls. No link was found between any clinical or MRI feature and the multiple sclerosis repertoire cluster.

The authors produced cDNA by 5'RACE using 10-nucleotide random UMIs. Over 180 million TCR-beta sequences (from 15-18 subjects) were yielded by each sequencing run. MiXCR was run by TCRdb on the 5' RACE reads, yielding one entry per CDR3 protein. The sample has over 45,000 distinct CDR3 sequences; over 3.5% are singletons. V gene TRBV5-5 combines with J gene TRBJ2-5; 12 bases fit TRBD2. The TCR sequence derives from a woman aged 35 to 49 with multiple sclerosis. Input material: CD4+ T cells from blood. This chain's CDR3 is CASSLFLAGGGTQETQYF. The CDR3 nucleotides read TGTGCCAGCAGCTTGTTTCTAGCGGGGGGGGGGACCCAAGAGACCCAGTACTTC.